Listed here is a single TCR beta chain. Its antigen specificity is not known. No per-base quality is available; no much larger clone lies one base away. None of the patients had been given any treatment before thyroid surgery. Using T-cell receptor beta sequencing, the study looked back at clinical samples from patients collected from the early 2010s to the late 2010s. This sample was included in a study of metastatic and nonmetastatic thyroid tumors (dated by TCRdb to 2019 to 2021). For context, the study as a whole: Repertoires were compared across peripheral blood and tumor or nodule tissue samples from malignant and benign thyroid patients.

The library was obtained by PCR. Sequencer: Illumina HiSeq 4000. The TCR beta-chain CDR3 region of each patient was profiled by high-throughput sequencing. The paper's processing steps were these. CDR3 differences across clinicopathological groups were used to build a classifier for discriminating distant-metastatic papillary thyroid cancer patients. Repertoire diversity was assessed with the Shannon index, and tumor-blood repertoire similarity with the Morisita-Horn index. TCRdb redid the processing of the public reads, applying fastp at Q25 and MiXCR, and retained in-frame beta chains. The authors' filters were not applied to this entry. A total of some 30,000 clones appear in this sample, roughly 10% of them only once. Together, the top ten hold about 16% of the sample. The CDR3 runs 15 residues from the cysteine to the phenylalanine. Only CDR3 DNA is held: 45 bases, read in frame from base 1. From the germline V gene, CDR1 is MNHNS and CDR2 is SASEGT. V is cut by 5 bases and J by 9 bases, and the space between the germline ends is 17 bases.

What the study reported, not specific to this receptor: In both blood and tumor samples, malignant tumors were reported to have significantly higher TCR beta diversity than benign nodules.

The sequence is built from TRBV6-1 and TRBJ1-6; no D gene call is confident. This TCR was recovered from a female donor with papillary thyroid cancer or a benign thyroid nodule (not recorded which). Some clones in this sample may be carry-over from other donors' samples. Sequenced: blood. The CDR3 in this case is CASSPGSDGTSPLHF. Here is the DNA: TGTGCCAGCAGTCCCGGGTCGGATGGAACTTCACCCCTCCACTTT.